This T cell receptor beta chain was retrieved from a study of T cell responses to AZD1222 COVID-19 vaccine. Whole-study context: Second doses that came at about 4 or about 12 weeks were put together.

The CDR3 spans 15 residues. The germline V gene has CDR1 SEHNR and CDR2 FQNEAQ (reference sequence). V shed 2 bases and J shed 10 bases, with 20 bases lying between them. Study conclusions and caveats: Spike regions recognized by vaccine-associated CD4 TCRs spanned the protein, led by 160-218 and 743-854. Unmutated variant regions are reportedly targeted by nearly half of spike-specific TCRs.

Details on this clone: Its matching antigen is unknown.

Repertoires were generated with immunoSEQ multiplex PCR, while TCRdb's copy carries only in-frame clones and drops some. Of 130,000 to 150,000 clones listed, under 95% are singletons. V gene TRBV7-9 combines with J gene TRBJ1-2; possible D gene TRBD1, 5 bases. The sequenced sample was peripheral blood, obtained on day 0 of AZD1222 vaccination. This clonotype was sampled from an adult in good health. The CDR3 loop is CASSLLDGAENVYTF. In nucleotides, the CDR3 is TGTGCCAGCAGCTTACTCGATGGGGCAGAGAATGTCTACACCTTC.